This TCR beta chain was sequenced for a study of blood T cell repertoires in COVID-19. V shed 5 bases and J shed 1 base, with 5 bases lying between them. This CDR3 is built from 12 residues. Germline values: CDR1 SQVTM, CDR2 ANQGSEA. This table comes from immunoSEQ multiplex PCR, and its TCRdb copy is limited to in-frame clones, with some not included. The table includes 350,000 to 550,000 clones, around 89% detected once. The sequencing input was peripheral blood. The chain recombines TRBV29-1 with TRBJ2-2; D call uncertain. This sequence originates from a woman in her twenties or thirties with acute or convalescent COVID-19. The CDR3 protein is CSVRGNTGELFF. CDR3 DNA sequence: TGCAGCGTTAGAGGGAACACCGGGGAGCTGTTTTTT.